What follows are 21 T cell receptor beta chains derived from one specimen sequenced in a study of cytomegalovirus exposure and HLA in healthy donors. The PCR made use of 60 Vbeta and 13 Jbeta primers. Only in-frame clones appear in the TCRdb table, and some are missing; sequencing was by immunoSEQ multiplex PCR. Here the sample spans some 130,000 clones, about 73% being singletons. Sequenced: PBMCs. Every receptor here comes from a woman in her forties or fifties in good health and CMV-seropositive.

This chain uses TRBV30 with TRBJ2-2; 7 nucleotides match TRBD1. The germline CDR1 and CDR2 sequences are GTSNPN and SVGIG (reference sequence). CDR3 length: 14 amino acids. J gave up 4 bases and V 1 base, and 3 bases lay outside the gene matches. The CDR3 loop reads CAWSGQGSTGELFF. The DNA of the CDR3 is TGTGCCTGGAGTGGACAGGGAAGCACCGGGGAGCTGTTTTTT. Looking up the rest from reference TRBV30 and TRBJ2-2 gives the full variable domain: SQTIHQWPATLVQPVGSPLSLECTVEGTSNPNLYWYRQAAGRGLQLLFYSVGIGQISSEVPQNLSASRPQDRQFILSSKKLLLSDSGFYLCAWSGQGSTGELFFGEGSRLTVL.

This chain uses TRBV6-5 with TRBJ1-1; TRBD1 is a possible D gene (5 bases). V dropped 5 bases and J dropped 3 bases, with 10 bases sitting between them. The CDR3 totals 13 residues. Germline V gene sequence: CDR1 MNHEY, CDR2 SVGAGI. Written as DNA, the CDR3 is TGTGCCAGCAGTCCCTGGGGGGACACTGAAGCTTTCTTT. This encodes CASSPWGDTEAFF.

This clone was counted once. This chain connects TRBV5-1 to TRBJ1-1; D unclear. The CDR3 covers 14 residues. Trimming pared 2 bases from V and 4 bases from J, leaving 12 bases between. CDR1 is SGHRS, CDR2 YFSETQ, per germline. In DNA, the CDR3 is TGCGCCAGCAGCTTTGAGGGCTCGGTCACTGAAGCTTTCTTT. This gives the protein CASSFEGSVTEAFF.

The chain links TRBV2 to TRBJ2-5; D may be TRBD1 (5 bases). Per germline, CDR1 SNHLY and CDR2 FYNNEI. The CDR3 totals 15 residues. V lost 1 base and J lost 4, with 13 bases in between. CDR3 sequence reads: CASSEVLGVGETQYF. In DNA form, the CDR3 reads TGTGCCAGCAGTGAAGTGCTAGGGGTGGGAGAGACCCAGTACTTC.

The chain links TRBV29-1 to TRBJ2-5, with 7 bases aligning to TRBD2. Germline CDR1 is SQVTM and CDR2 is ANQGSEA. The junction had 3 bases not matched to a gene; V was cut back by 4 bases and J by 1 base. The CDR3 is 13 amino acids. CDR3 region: CSVASGAQETQYF. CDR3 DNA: TGCAGCGTTGCGAGCGGGGCCCAAGAGACCCAGTACTTC.

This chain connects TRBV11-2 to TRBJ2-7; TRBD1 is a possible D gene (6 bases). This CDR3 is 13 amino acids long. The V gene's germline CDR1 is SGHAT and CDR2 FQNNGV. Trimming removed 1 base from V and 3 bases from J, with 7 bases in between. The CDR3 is CASSLGTVYEQYF. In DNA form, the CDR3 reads TGTGCCAGCAGCTTAGGGACAGTCTACGAGCAGTACTTC.

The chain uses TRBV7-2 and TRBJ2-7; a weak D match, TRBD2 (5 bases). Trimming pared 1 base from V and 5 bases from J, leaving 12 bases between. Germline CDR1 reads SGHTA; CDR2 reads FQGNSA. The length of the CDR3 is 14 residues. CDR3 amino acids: CASSLGGGFDEQYF. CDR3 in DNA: TGTGCCAGCAGCTTAGGAGGAGGTTTCGACGAGCAGTACTTC.

The chain's CDR3 is CASRGRTRTEAFF. The DNA for the CDR3 is TGTGCCAGCAGGGGCCGCACGCGCACTGAAGCTTTCTTT. This rearrangement joins TRBV27 to TRBJ1-1; no definite D call. Germline V gene data show CDR1 as MNHEY and CDR2 as SMNVEV (reference sequence). V shed 6 bases and J shed 4 bases, with 12 bases lying between them. There are 13 residues in the CDR3.

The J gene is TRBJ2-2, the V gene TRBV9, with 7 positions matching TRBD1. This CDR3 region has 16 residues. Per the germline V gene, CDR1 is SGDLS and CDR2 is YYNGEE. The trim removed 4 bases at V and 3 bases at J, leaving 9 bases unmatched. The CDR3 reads CASSHMTGSDTGELFF. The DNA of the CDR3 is TGTGCCAGCAGCCATATGACAGGGTCGGACACCGGGGAGCTGTTTTTT.

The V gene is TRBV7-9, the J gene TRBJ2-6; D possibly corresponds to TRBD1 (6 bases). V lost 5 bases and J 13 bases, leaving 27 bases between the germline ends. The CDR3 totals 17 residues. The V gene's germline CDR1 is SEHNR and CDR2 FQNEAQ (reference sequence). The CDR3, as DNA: TGTGCCAGCAGCGTGGGGGCGGGTAGCTCTGGGGCCGGGGTCCTGACTTTC. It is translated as CASSVGAGSSGAGVLTF.

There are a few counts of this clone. CDR3 DNA: TGTGCCAGCCACGGGACAGGGTCTGGAAACACCATATATTTT. Protein product: CASHGTGSGNTIYF. V usage is TRBV13 and J usage is TRBJ1-3; 9 positions agree with TRBD1. The CDR3 sequence is 14 residues long. Germline V CDR1 and CDR2: PRHDT, FYEKMQ (reference sequence). V shed 8 bases and J 1 base; nucleotides not matched to a gene: 3.

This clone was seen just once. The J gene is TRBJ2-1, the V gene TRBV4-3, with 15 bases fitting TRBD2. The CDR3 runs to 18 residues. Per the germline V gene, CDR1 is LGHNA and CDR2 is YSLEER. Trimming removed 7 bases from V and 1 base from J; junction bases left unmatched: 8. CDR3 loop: CASIRTSGGAGSYNEQFF. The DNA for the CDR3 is TGCGCCAGCATTCGGACTAGCGGGGGGGCGGGTTCCTACAATGAGCAGTTCTTC.

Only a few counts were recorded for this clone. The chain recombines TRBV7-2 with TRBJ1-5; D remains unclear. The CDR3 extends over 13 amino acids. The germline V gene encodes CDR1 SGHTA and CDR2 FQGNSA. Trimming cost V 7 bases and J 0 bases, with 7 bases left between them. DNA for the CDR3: TGTGCCAGCACCTGGAGTAGCAATCAGCCCCAGCATTTT. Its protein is CASTWSSNQPQHF.

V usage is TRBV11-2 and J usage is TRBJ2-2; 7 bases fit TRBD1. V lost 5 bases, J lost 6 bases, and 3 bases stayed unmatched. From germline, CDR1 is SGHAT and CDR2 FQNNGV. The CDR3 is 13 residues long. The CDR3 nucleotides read TGTGCCAGCAGCCAGGGGGAATCCGGGGAGCTGTTTTTT. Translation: CASSQGESGELFF.

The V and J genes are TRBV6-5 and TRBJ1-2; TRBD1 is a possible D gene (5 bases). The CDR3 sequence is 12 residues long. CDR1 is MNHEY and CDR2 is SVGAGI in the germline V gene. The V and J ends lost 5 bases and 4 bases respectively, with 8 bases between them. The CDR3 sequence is CASSPGIYGYTF. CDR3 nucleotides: TGTGCCAGCAGTCCAGGGATCTATGGCTACACCTTC.

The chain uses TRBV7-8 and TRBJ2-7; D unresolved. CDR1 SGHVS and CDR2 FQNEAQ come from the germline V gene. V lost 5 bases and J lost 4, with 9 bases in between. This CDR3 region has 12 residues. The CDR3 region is CASSHRSYEQYF. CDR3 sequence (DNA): TGTGCCAGCAGCCATAGGAGTTACGAGCAGTACTTC.

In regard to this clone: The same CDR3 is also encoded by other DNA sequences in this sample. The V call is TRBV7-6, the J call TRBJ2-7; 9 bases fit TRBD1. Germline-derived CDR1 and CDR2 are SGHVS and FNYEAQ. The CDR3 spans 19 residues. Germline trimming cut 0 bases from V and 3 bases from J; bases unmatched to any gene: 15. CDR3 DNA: TGTGCCAGCAGCTTAGCACAGGCTAGGGGGACAGGGAGAGGCTACGAGCAGTACTTC. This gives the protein CASSLAQARGTGRGYEQYF.

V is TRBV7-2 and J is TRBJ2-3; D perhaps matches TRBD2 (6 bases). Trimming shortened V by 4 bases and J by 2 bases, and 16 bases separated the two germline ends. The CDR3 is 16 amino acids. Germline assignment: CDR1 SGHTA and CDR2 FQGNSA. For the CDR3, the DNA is TGTGCCAGCAGCTCCGGGACTTTTCAGTCCACAGATACGCAGTATTTT. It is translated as CASSSGTFQSTDTQYF.

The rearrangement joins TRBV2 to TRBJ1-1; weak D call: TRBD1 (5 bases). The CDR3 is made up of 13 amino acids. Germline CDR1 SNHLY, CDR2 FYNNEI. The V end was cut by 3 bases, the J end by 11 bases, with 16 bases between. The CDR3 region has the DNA TGTGCCAGCAGTGACAGGGCCACTGGGCGGGCTTTCTTT. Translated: CASSDRATGRAFF.

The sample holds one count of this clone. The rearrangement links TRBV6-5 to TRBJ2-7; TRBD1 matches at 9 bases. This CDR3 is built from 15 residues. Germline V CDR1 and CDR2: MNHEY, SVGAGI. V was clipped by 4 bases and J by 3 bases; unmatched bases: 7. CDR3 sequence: CASSWPGQGIYEQYF. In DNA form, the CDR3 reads TGTGCCAGCAGTTGGCCGGGACAGGGAATCTACGAGCAGTACTTC.

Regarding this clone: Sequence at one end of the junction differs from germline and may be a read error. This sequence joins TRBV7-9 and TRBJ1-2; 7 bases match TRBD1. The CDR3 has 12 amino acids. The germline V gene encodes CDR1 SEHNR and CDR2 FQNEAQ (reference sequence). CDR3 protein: CSSSLGGGGYTF. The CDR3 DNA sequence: TGTTCCAGCAGCTTAGGAGGGGGCGGCTACACCTTC.